This T cell receptor beta chain came from a study of spatial heterogeneity in lung cancer. Study-level background: TCR and UMI combinations that were unique each appeared, on average, more than ten times in raw reads.

TCRdb re-derived calls from the 5' RACE reads in MiXCR, one entry per CDR3 protein. The sample includes more than 30,000 distinct CDR3 sequences, approximately 5.2% of them seen just once. With 1 base removed from V and 3 bases from J, the gap between germline ends came to 10 bases. This CDR3 region has 13 residues. Germline V lookup: CDR1 DFQATT, CDR2 SNEGSKA (reference sequence). Regarding time point: sample taken at primary tumor resection. Unsorted whole RNA of tumor, nontumor lung or frozen PBMC was sequenced. 72 TRACERx patients with early, untreated non-small cell lung cancer donated samples. Overall study results and limits: More often at tumor resection than at routine follow-up, ubiquitous expanded tumor TCRs were detected in the blood.

This clonotype was seen many times. What it binds is not known. The sequences come from PBMCs, collected at surgery. The receptor comes from a female donor with early-stage non-small cell lung cancer. The rearrangement links TRBV20-1 to TRBJ2-7, with a tentative D call TRBD1 (5 bases). Here the CDR3 DNA reads TGCAGTGCTAGAGGGCAGGGAAACTACGAGCAGTACTTC. It encodes CSARGQGNYEQYF.